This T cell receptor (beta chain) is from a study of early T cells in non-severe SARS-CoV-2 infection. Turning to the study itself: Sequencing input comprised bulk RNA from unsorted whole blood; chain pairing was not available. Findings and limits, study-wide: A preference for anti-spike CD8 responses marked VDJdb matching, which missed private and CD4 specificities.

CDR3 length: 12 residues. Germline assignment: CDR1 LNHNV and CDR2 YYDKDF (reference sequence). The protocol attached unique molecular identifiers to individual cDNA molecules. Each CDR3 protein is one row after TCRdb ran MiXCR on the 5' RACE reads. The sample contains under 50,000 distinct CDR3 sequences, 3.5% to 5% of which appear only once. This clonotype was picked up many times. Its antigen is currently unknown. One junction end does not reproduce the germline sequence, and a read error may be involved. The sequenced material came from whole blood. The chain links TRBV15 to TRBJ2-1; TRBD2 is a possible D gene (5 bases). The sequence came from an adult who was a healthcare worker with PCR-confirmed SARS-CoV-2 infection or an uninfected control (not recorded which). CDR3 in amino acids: CVTSRDLAEQFF. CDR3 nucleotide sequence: TGTGTCACCAGCAGAGATTTAGCGGAGCAGTTCTTC.